This T cell receptor beta chain was obtained from a study of T cell responses to AZD1222 COVID-19 vaccine (dated by TCRdb to the early 2020s). With regard to the full study: AZD1222 recipients whose second dose came at about 4 weeks and those whose second dose came at about 12 weeks were combined into one group, since spike-specific TCR depth and breadth did not differ between the two schedules. Trial participants were enrolled into age subgroups of 18-55, 56-69 and 70-plus years, which contained around 150, 29 and 61 TCR-sequenced participants, respectively. A total of over 230 trial participants underwent TCR sequencing, of whom roughly 210 had received two doses of AZD1222 and some 25 had received two doses of the MenACWY control vaccine.

The CDR3, from cysteine to phenylalanine, totals 15 residues. Left in the record is the CDR3 DNA by itself, 45 bases read in frame from the first base. From the germline V gene, CDR1 is SGHRS and CDR2 is YFSETQ. V is cut by 5 bases and J by 3 bases, and the space between the germline ends is 15 bases. The CDR3 regions of human TCRbeta chains were subjected to immunosequencing. As for how the authors treated the data: Repertoire TCRs were matched against a reference library of SARS-CoV-2-specific TCRs generated with the MIRA antigen-specificity platform. Breadth was defined as the fraction of unique TCRs that were SARS-CoV-2-associated. Depth was defined as the fraction of total T cells that were SARS-CoV-2-associated. Using the MIRA data, each spike-specific TCR was assigned both to the spike region to which the TCR was reactive and to a CD4 or CD8 class. Log10-transformed breadth and depth values were compared by one-way ANOVA with Sidak's multiple comparisons tests. This immuneACCESS table, as held by TCRdb, lists in-frame sequences with V and J called but not all clones. Of the missing ones, under half trace to an unresolved V gene in checked studies; the others have no known cause. V, J and clone size were drawn from that table, and D and trimming were deduced from the DNA. Here the sample has 140,000 to 150,000 clones; 90% to 95% occur a single time. Of the sample, 4% to 6% is held by the ten largest clones.

The sample's time point label, decoded: baseline before first vaccination. Samples from vaccinated people were obtained from the UK trials COV001 and COV002, which included a single-blind randomized controlled phase 2/3 trial of AZD1222 (ChAdOx1 nCoV-19) in healthy adults. For TCRbeta chain sequencing, PBMC samples were collected from trial participants at day 0 and at day 28 after the second dose. Notes on this clone: The antigen it binds to is not known. No much larger clone is present one base from it, and per-base qualities are unavailable.

Study-wide findings and limitations: Most participants were white British and females outnumbered males, and the authors suggested that clonal diversity may have been underestimated. In the small 56-69-year group, the increase in depth fell short of significance, most likely because of low power. Vaccine-associated CD4 TCRs spanned the whole spike protein, with dominant responses in regions 160-218 and 743-854. Reportedly, almost half of the unique spike-specific TCRs recognized epitopes lying outside the regions that are mutated in the B.1.351 and B.1.1.7 variants. Because no day 14 peak-response samples were available, the repertoires could be characterized only after the peak T cell response. Spike-specific TCR breadth and depth rose significantly after two AZD1222 doses compared with day 0 and with MenACWY recipients. Only five to seven AZD1222 recipients were SARS-CoV-2 seropositive at baseline, limiting conclusions about previously exposed vaccinees.

The sequence was obtained from an adult in good health. The sample consisted of peripheral blood, taken on day 0 of AZD1222 vaccination. Here the chain combines TRBV5-1 and TRBJ2-1; no D segment can be confidently identified. The encoded CDR3 is CASSKGPNSYNEQFF. The DNA is TGCGCCAGCAGTAAAGGCCCAAACAGCTACAATGAGCAGTTCTTC.